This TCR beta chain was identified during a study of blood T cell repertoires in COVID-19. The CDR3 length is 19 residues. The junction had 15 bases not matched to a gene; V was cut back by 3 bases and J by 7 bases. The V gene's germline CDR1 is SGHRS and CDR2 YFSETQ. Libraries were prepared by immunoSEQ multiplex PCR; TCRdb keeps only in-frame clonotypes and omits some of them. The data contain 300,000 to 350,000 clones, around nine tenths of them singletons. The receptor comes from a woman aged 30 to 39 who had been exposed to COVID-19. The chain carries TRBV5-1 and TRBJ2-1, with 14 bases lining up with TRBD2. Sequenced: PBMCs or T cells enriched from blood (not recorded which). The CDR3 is CASSSPSQGLAGVANEQFF. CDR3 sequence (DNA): TGCGCCAGCAGCTCACCTAGCCAGGGACTAGCGGGAGTAGCGAATGAGCAGTTCTTC.